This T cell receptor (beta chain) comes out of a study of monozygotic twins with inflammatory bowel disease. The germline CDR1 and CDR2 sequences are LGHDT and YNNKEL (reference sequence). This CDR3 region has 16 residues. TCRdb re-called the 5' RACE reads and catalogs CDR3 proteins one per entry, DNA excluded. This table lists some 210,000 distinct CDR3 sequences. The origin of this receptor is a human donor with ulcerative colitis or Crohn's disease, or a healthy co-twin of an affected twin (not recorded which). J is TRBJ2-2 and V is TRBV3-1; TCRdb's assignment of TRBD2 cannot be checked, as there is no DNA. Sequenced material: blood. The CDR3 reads CASSQEGAGNTGELFF.